The clone carrying this TCR beta chain was detected ten times or more. CDR1 is LNHDA, CDR2 SQIVND, per germline (reference sequence). The CDR3 length is 17 residues. Unmatched junction bases numbered 9, after V lost 5 bases and J lost 0 bases. The sample is drawn from a study of blood T cell repertoires in COVID-19. Produced via immunoSEQ multiplex PCR; TCRdb's table is partial and in-frame only. Of 250,000 to 300,000 clones in the sample, approximately 88% were seen once. V is TRBV19 and J is TRBJ2-7; 11 bases agree with TRBD2. The sample comprised peripheral blood. This clonotype was obtained from a woman between 70 and 85 years old with COVID-19, enrolled during active disease. The CDR3 sequence is CASSLTSGSSYSYEQYF. The CDR3 DNA sequence: TGTGCCAGTAGTCTAACTAGCGGGAGCTCCTACTCCTACGAGCAGTACTTC.